This is a list of T cell receptor beta chains from one sample in a study of control samples from healthy donors and cancer patients. Some clones are missing from TCRdb's copy, which holds only in-frame ones; the method was immunoSEQ multiplex PCR. Of roughly 220,000 clones in the sample, about 94% were seen once. The specimen sequenced was blood. Source of these receptors: a man in his fifties in good health. Both conserved end residues are part of each CDR3. Fields, in order: clone size, D gene, V gene, J gene, CDR3 DNA, CDR3 protein. The D gene is left open where the match is weak. Some rows mark clone size as missing; the rest say once, few, many or name a class of expanded clone.

-	-	TRBV5-1	TRBJ2-2	TGCGCCAGCAGCCCAGGACAAAACACCGGGGAGCTGTTTTTT	CASSPGQNTGELFF
-	TRBD1	TRBV28	TRBJ1-2	TGTGCCAGCAGGACAGGGGCCTGGAACTATGGCTACACCTTC	CASRTGAWNYGYTF
-	-	TRBV5-4	TRBJ1-6	TGTGCCAGCAGCTTGGCGGGGAGCTCCTATAATTCACCCCTCCACTTT	CASSLAGSSYNSPLHF
-	TRBD1	TRBV7-2	TRBJ1-1	TGTGCCAGCAGCCAAGTCGAGGGGACAGGAGTTGAAGCTTTCTTT	CASSQVEGTGVEAFF
-	TRBD1	TRBV19	TRBJ1-2	TGTGCCAGTAGTTCCCTGGACAGGGCCCTCATAAAGGGCTACACCTTC	CASSSLDRALIKGYTF
once	-	TRBV6-2/TRBV6-3	TRBJ2-7	TGTGCCAGCAGTTACGGGGATTCAGGGCTCTACGAGCAGTACTTC	CASSYGDSGLYEQYF
once	-	TRBV30	TRBJ2-7	TGTGCCTGGGATGTTCAGGGGTACGAGCAGTACTTC	CAWDVQGYEQYF
-	TRBD1	TRBV19	TRBJ1-2	TGTGCCAGTAGTGACAGGGCTAGCCGTGGTGGCTACACCTTC	CASSDRASRGGYTF
-	-	TRBV4-1	TRBJ1-2	TGCGCCAGCAGCGAAATAACCTATGGCTACACCTTC	CASSEITYGYTF
-	-	TRBV10-3	TRBJ1-2	TGTGCCATCAGTGAAGCCAGGGATCATCAAGGCTACACCTTC	CAISEARDHQGYTF
once	-	TRBV2	TRBJ2-5	TGTGCCAGCATCCGGGCCCCTGCAGGGGGGAAGGAGACCCAGTACTTC	CASIRAPAGGKETQYF
-	-	TRBV28	TRBJ2-3	TGTGCCAGCAGCCAGACAGACACAGATACGCAGTATTTT	CASSQTDTDTQYF
-	-	TRBV2	TRBJ1-4	TGTGCCAGCAGTCCCCAAAACCGGCTAACTAATGAAAAACTGTTTTTT	CASSPQNRLTNEKLFF
-	TRBD1	TRBV7-9	TRBJ2-7	TGTGCCAGCAGTCGGACAGGGGAGGGGTACGAGCAGTACTTC	CASSRTGEGYEQYF
-	-	TRBV5-1	TRBJ1-6	TGCGCCAGCAGCTTGGGAGGGGATTCACCCCTCCACTTT	CASSLGGDSPLHF
-	-	TRBV7-2	TRBJ1-2	TGTGCCAGCAGCGAGTACATCCCAGCGTTAGCTAACTATGGCTACACCTTC	CASSEYIPALANYGYTF